Listed below are T cell receptor beta chains from one sample, sequenced in a study of blood T cell repertoires in COVID-19. Assay: immunoSEQ multiplex PCR; the TCRdb copy retains only in-frame clones and omits some. This repertoire shows a few hundred thousand clones, 70% to 90% found once; its top ten account for about 2.2%. The sample was peripheral blood. The receptors derive from a woman aged 45-65 years with acute or convalescent COVID-19. CDR3s include the opening cysteine and the closing phenylalanine or tryptophan. D genes are given only for firm matches. Clone size is given for some rows only: seen once, a few or many times, or a class if the clone is expanded.

>-|TRBV6-4|16|-|TRBJ1-1
CASSRTFLLGGTEAFF
TGTGCCAGCAGCCGGACCTTCCTTTTGGGGGGTACTGAAGCTTTCTTT
>-|TRBV10-2|15|-|TRBJ2-2
CASRTGTHYTGELFF
TGCGCCAGCAGAACCGGGACACACTACACCGGGGAGCTGTTTTTT
>TRBD2|TRBV9|15|-|TRBJ2-2
CASSVGLAGTGELFF
TGTGCCAGCAGCGTGGGACTAGCGGGAACCGGGGAGCTGTTTTTT
>-|TRBV24-1|11|-|TRBJ2-5
CATSDSRTQYF
TGTGCCACCAGTGACTCGCGGACCCAGTACTTC
>-|TRBV5-1|13|few|TRBJ1-1
CASSLPGQPEAFF
TGCGCCAGCAGCCTCCCTGGACAGCCTGAAGCTTTCTTT
>-|TRBV18|15|-|TRBJ2-2
CASSPLIEATGELFF
TGTGCCAGCTCACCACTGATTGAAGCCACCGGGGAGCTGTTTTTT
>-|TRBV10-3|12|few|TRBJ1-1
CAIRDIDTEAFF
TGTGCCATCCGGGACATCGACACTGAAGCTTTCTTT
>-|TRBV18|14|-|TRBJ1-5
CASSSDGINQPQHF
TGTGCCAGCTCATCGGACGGGATCAATCAGCCCCAGCATTTT
>-|TRBV29-1|13|-|TRBJ1-5
CSVAGKPNQPQHF
TGCAGCGTGGCGGGGAAACCTAATCAGCCCCAGCATTTT
>TRBD2|TRBV7-2|13|-|TRBJ2-2
CASRAGTTWELFF
TGTGCCAGCAGGGCCGGGACTACCTGGGAGCTGTTTTTT
>TRBD2|TRBV6-5|15|-|TRBJ2-3
CASSYGGEGTDTQYF
TGTGCCAGCAGTTACGGGGGGGAAGGCACAGATACGCAGTATTTT
>-|TRBV19|13|-|TRBJ2-1
CASTPLGGDEQFF
TGTGCCAGTACCCCTTTAGGGGGGGATGAGCAGTTCTTC